This T cell receptor (beta chain) was found in a study of control samples from healthy donors and cancer patients. CDR3 length: 12 amino acids. Germline assignment: CDR1 KGHDR and CDR2 SFDVKD. The V gene lost 2 bases and the J gene lost 5 bases, with 6 bases spanning the gap. Profiling relied on immunoSEQ multiplex PCR, and the TCRdb table lists in-frame clones only, not all of them. The top ten clones hold roughly 3.2% of a sample with around 130,000 clones, about 88% of them seen once. The receptor was derived from a man in his fifties or sixties in good health. Sequencing used blood. V is TRBV24-1 and J is TRBJ2-7; D is unresolved. The DNA of the CDR3 is TGTGCCACCAGTGATTCGCAGAACGAGCAGTACTTC. Protein sequence: CATSDSQNEQYF.